This TCR beta chain was sequenced in a study of blood T cell repertoires in COVID-19 (dated by TCRdb to the early 2020s). Turning to the overall study: Samples from collaborators originated in the United States, Italy and Spain and spanned both the acute and convalescent phases of COVID-19. The repertoires were made available in a free public database intended to serve as a resource for research on the immune response to SARS-CoV-2. Where available, HLA class I and class II types were obtained from metadata supplied by the sample provider rather than from assay-based typing. The material from the prospective study consisted of cDNA or gDNA derived from T cells, B-cell-depleted T cells, or PBMCs. Samples were obtained from the ongoing ImmuneRACE study (first 160 participants) and from some 1,200 subjects provided by 6 global collaborators. Deeply sampled blood TCRbeta repertoires from subjects exposed to, actively infected with, or recovered from COVID-19 were included in the dataset. Nearly every sample came with metadata listing a de-identified subject ID, COVID-19 status, age in years and sex.

Of note for this clone: No cognate antigen has been identified for it. No base qualities exist here, and no much larger clone lies one base off it.

Participants in the prospective study were enrolled through a virtual design, were aged roughly 18 to 90 years, and lived in 24 United States geographic areas. Cohort assignment in the prospective study relied on participant-reported clinical history from a screening survey and a study questionnaire. In the prospective study, whole blood, serum and a nasopharyngeal or oropharyngeal swab were collected from each participant by mobile phlebotomists. Additional blood draws and questionnaires over an approximately 2-month period could optionally be provided by prospective study participants. Blood samples from the prospective study were shipped frozen or at room temperature prior to DNA extraction. TCRbeta CDR3 regions were amplified from genomic DNA by means of the immunoSEQ Assay, a bias-controlled multiplex PCR. Regarding the original processing steps: Nucleated cell counts per sample were estimated from amplification of reference gene primers within the assay. Sequence reads were collapsed and filtered to measure the absolute abundance of every unique TCRbeta CDR3 rearrangement. For each sample, productive Simpson clonality was calculated as the square root of Simpson's diversity index across productive rearrangements. Here the immuneACCESS table is served through TCRdb, limited to in-frame sequences with V and J called. Missing clones are a known gap in these copies; in checked studies unresolved V genes cover under half, and the rest lacks a known reason. V, J and clone size derive from that table, while D and trimming were established from the DNA sequence. Within this sample are about 300,000 clones, with around 90% of them counted one time only. Approximately 4% of the sample goes to the ten largest clones.

What the authors observed across the whole study: The quantity of clinical and demographic metadata differed by source and by participant and was supplied without curation.

The germline V gene specifies SGHDN as CDR1 and FVKESK as CDR2. From cysteine to phenylalanine, the CDR3 is 15 amino acids long. Kept here is only the CDR3 DNA, which spans 45 bases and is read in frame from base 1. At the junction V is shortened by 3 bases and J by 0 bases, with 11 bases in between. This clonotype was obtained from a woman aged 18 to 35 with acute COVID-19. The V and J segments used are TRBV14 and TRBJ1-2, with a tentative D gene TRBD1 over 6 matching bases. Material for sequencing was PBMCs or T cells enriched from blood (not recorded which). The CDR3 sequence is CASSQRTDANYGYTF. The bases are TGTGCCAGCAGCCAGCGGACAGATGCTAACTATGGCTACACCTTC.